The clone carrying this T cell receptor (beta chain) was seen more than once but under ten times. The antigen remains unidentified. These data come from a study of human T cells and chemical hapten exposure. Whole-study context: For the roughly 25-week duration of the study, patients were given weekly doses of diphenylcyclopropenone on the scalp.

TCRdb fed the RACE reads into MiXCR, producing one record per CDR3 protein. The sample lists roughly 380,000 distinct CDR3 sequences; roughly 6% were seen once. Points from the study as a whole: Large CDR3 similarity clusters arose significantly more often from expanded TCRs than from controls.

The sample's time point: patch test 2, 6 weeks after DPC sensitization. Treatment defined: therapeutic diphenylcyclopropenone sensitization with weekly scalp DPC. Unfractionated whole blood was the source of the extracted total RNA. Sequencing used whole blood, obtained in connection with sensitization to the hapten diphenylcyclopropenone (DPC). The TCR was taken from a woman in her late teens or twenties with alopecia areata. Some clones in this sample may be carry-over from other donors' samples.

The CDR3 DNA reads as TGTGCCAGCAGCTCTTATTTGGGGCAGCCCCAGCATTTT. Residues: CASSSYLGQPQHF. The J gene is TRBJ1-5, the V gene TRBV7-2, with D unresolved. With 4 bases removed from V and 7 bases from J, the gap between germline ends came to 11 bases. The germline CDR1 and CDR2 sequences are SGHTA and FQGNSA. The CDR3 spans 13 residues. Complete variable domain (other parts from reference TRBV7-2 and TRBJ1-5): GAGVSQSPSNKVTEKGKDVELRCDPISGHTALYWYRQSLGQGLEFLIYFQGNSAPDKSGLPSDRFSAERTGGSVSTLTIQRTQQEDSAVYLCASSSYLGQPQHFGDGTRLSIL.